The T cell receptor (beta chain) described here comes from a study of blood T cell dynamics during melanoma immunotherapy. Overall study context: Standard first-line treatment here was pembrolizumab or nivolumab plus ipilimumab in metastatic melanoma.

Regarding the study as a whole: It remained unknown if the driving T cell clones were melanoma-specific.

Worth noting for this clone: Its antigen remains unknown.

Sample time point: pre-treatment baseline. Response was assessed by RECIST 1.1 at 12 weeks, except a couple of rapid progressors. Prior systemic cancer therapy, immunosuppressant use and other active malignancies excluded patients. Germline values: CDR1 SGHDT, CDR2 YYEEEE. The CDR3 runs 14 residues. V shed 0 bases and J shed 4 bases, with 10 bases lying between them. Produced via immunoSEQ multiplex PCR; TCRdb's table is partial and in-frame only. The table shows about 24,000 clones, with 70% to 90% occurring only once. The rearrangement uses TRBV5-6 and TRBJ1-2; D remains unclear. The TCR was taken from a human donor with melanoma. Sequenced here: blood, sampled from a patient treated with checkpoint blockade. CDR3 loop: CASSLDRTLYGYTF. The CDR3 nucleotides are TGTGCCAGCAGCTTGGACAGAACTCTCTATGGCTACACCTTC.